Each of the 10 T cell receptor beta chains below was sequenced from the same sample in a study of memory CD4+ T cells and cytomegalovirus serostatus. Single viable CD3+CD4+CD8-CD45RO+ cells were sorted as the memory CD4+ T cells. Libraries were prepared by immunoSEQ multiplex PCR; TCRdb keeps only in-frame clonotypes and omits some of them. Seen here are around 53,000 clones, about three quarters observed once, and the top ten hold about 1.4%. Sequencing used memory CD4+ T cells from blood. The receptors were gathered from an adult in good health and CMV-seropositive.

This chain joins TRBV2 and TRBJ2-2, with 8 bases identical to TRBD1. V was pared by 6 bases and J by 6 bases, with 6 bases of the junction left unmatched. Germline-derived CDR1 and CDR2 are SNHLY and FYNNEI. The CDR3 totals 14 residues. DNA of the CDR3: TGTGCCAGCAGAAGGACAGGGTCTCCCGGGGAGCTGTTTTTT. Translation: CASRRTGSPGELFF. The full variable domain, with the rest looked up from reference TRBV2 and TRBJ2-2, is EPEVTQTPSHQVTQMGQEVILRCVPISNHLYFYWYRQILGQKVEFLVSFYNNEISEKSEIFDDQFSVERPDGSNFTLKIRSTKLEDSAMYFCASRRTGSPGELFFGEGSRLTVL.

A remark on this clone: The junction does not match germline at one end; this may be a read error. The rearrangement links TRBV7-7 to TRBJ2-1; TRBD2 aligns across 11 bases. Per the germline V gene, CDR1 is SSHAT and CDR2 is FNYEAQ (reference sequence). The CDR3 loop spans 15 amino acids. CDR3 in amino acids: CASSAASGRSGEQFF. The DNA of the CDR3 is TGTGCTAGCAGCGCCGCTAGCGGGAGGTCGGGTGAGCAGTTCTTC.

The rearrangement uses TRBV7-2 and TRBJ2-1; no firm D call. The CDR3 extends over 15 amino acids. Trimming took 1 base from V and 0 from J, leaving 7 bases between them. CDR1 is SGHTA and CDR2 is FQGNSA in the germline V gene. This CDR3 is CASSLGPGSYNEQFF. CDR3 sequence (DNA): TGTGCCAGCAGCTTAGGTCCTGGCTCCTACAATGAGCAGTTCTTC.

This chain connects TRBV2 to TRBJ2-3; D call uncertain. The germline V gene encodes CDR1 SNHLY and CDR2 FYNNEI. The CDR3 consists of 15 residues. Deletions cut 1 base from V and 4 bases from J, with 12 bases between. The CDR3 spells CASSEEGGNSDTQYF. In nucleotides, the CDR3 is TGTGCCAGCAGTGAAGAGGGCGGAAACTCAGATACGCAGTATTTT.

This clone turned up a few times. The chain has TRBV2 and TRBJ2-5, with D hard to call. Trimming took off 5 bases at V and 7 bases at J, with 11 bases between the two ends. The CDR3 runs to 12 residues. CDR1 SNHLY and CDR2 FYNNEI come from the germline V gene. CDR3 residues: CASSSAPGTQYF. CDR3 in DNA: TGTGCCAGCAGTTCCGCCCCGGGGACCCAGTACTTC.

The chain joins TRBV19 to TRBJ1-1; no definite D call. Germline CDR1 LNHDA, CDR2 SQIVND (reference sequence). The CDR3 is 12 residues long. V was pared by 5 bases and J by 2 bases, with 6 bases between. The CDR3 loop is CASSGLNTEAFF. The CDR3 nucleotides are TGTGCCAGTAGTGGCCTAAACACTGAAGCTTTCTTT. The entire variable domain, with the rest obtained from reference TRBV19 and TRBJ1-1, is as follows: DGGITQSPKYLFRKEGQNVTLSCEQNLNHDAMYWYRQDPGQGLRLIYYSQIVNDFQKGDIAEGYSVSREKKESFPLTVTSAQKNPTAFYLCASSGLNTEAFFGQGTRLTVV.

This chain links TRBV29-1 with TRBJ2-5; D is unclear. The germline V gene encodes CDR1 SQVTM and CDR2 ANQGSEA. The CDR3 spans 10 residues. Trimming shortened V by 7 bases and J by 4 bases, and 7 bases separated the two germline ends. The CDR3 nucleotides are TGCAGCGCCGGGCGAGAGACCCAGTACTTC. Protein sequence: CSAGRETQYF. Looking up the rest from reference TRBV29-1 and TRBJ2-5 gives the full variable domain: SAVISQKPSRDICQRGTSLTIQCQVDSQVTMMFWYRQQPGQSLTLIATANQGSEATYESGFVIDKFPISRPNLTFSTLTVSNMSPEDSSIYLCSAGRETQYFGPGTRLLVL.

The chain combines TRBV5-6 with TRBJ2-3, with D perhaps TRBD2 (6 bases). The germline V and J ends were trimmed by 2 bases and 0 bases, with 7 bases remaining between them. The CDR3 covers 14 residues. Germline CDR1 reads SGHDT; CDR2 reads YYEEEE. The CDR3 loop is CASSLGTSTDTQYF. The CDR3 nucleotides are TGTGCCAGCAGCTTAGGGACTAGCACAGATACGCAGTATTTT.

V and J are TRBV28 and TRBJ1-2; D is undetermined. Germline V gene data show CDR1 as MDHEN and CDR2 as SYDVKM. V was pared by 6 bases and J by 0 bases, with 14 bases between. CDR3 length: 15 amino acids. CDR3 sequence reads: CASSDPPGANYGYTF. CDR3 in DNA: TGTGCCAGCAGCGACCCCCCGGGAGCTAACTATGGCTACACCTTC.

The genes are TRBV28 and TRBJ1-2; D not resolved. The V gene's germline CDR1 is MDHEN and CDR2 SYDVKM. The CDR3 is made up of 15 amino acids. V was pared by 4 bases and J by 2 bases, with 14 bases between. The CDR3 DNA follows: TGTGCCAGCAGTTCCTATAAGGTCGGAAACTATGGCTACACCTTC. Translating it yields CASSSYKVGNYGYTF.